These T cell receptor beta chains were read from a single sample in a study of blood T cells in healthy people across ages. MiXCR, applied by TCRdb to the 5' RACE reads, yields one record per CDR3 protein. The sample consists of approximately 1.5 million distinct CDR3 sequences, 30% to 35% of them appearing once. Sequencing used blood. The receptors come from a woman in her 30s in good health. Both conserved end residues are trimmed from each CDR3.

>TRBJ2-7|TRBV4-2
ASSQASSYEQY
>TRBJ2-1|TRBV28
ASSLTSGSPDEQF
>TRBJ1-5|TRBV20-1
SARDPGQGGNQPQH
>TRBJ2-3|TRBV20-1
SARGPGPGSTQY
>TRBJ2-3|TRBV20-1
SAHGEIDTQY
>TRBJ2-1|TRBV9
ASSVSGGAFYEQF
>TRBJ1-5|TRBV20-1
SARDVLGQGGPQH
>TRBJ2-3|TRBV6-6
ASSYSSDASTDTQY
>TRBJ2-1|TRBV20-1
SARDGGRNSYNEQF
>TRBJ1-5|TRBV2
ASSAPGWGNQPQH
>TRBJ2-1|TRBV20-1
NRGGLAGGEQF
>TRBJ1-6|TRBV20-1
SARGPGQNNSPLH
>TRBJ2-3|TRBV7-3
ASSLTASDTQY
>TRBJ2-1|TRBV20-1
SARDPQRELYNEQF
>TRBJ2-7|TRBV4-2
ASSQDVLGGRELVYEQY
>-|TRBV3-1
ASSQDPGGRNEQY
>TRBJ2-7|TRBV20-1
SASDPRRTYEQY
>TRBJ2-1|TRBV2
ASSEGRGYNEQF
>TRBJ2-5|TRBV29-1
SAAGSSGGETQY
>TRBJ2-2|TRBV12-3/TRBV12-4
ASSPGLAGPNTGELF
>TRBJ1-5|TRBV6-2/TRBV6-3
ASLLGVGQPQH
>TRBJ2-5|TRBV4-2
ASSQGVTSGPQETQY
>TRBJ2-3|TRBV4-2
ASSPLAGGTPDTQY
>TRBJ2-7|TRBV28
AATGRDEQY
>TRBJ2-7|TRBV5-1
ASSLGTESSYEQY
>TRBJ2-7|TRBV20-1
SATPGIPSYEQY
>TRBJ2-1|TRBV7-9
ASSSNDLFYNEQF
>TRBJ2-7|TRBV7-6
ASSLLLAPRNEQY
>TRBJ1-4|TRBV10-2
ASSEASEKLF
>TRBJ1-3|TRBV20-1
SAPTQRGSGNTIY
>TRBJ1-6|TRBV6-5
ASSYFGTQNSPLH
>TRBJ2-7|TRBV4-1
ASSQEDLYEQY
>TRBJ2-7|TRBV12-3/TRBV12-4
ASSFAPVGYEQY
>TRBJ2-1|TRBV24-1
ATSDYTDRGGSNEQF
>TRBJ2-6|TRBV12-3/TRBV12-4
ASSLAQNPSGANVLT
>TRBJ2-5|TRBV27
ASSLLIGGEETQY
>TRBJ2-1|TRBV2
ASSESGRGQF
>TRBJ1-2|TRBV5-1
ASSLTPYRGQDYGYT
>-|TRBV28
ASLGTGGSRYEQY
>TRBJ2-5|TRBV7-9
ASSPRTSGFQETQY
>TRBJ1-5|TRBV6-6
ASSYSGAGQPQH
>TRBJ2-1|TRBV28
GTSGSYEQF
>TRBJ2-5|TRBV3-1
ASSQGQGVRGQY
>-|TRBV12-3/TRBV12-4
ASSSNLGGTELYEQY
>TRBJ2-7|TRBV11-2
ASSFSPGTGYEQY
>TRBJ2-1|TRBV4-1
ASSQEGQLSYNEQF
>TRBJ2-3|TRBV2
ASSGVTASTDTQY
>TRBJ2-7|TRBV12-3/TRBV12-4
ASSLFGTGGNEQY
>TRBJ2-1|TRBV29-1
SAGLAGERQF
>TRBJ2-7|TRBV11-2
ASSLTDRAPYEQY
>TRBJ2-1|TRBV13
TSSPPSPGLAGLGQF